A single sample gave rise to the 32 T cell receptor beta chains below, sequenced in a study of blood T cell repertoires in COVID-19. Here immunoSEQ multiplex PCR was the method, and the copy in TCRdb shows in-frame clones only, minus some. The sample lists about 260,000 clones, 65% to 85% seen once, with over 1.5% in the top ten. Sequencing was performed on peripheral blood. The receptor source for this set is a woman between 35 and 50 years old who had recovered from COVID-19.

Note on this clone: The sample carries other DNA sequences with the same CDR3. The chain has TRBV28 and TRBJ2-7; D is perhaps TRBD1 (6 bases). Germline V gene data show CDR1 as MDHEN and CDR2 as SYDVKM. The V and J ends lost 4 bases and 3 bases respectively, with 7 bases between them. The CDR3 extends over 12 amino acids. This CDR3 reads CASSSTGYEQYF. The CDR3 coding sequence is TGTGCCAGCAGTTCGACAGGCTACGAGCAGTACTTC.

This chain links TRBV5-6 with TRBJ1-2, with 7 bases identical to TRBD1. V lost 1 base to trimming and J lost 10 bases; unmatched junction nucleotides: 7. Germline CDR1 reads SGHDT; CDR2 reads YYEEEE. CDR3 size: 13 residues. In DNA form, the CDR3 reads TGTGCCAGCAGCTTGAGGGGGCAGCCCGACTACACCTTC. It is translated as CASSLRGQPDYTF. Full variable domain (outside the CDR3, taken from reference TRBV5-6 and TRBJ1-2): DAGVTQSPTHLIKTRGQQVTLRCSPKSGHDTVSWYQQALGQGPQFIFQYYEEEERQRGNFPDRFSGHQFPNYSSELNVNALLLGDSALYLCASSLRGQPDYTFGSGTRLTVV.

This chain uses TRBV19 with TRBJ2-3; the D gene is possibly TRBD2 (6 bases). The CDR3 spans 14 residues. V was clipped by 7 bases and J by 7 bases, with 18 bases between them. Germline V CDR1 and CDR2: LNHDA, SQIVND (reference sequence). The CDR3 DNA sequence: TGTGCCAGTACCGCCTCGGAGGGTAGGAATACGCAGTATTTT. The encoded protein is CASTASEGRNTQYF.

This clone was found once. The rearrangement uses TRBV28 and TRBJ1-5, with D hard to call. V lost 5 bases to trimming and J lost 5 bases, with 16 bases between them. Germline CDR1 is MDHEN and CDR2 is SYDVKM. The CDR3 is made up of 15 amino acids. The CDR3 region is CASSPADTHYQPQHF. For the CDR3, the DNA is TGTGCCAGCAGTCCCGCCGACACCCACTATCAGCCCCAGCATTTT.

This chain uses TRBV5-1 with TRBJ2-7; weak D call: TRBD2 (6 bases). Germline V CDR1 and CDR2: SGHRS, YFSETQ. Deletions cut 4 bases from V and 6 bases from J, with 17 bases between. The CDR3 totals 14 residues. As DNA, the CDR3 is TGCGCCAGCAGCCCCTCCTTCGGAGCGGGCGAGCAGTACTTC. Translation gives CASSPSFGAGEQYF.

The CDR3 nucleotides are TGTGCCAGCAGCCAAGGGGCCGATTATCAGCCCCAGCATTTT. This encodes CASSQGADYQPQHF. The chain combines TRBV3-1 (or the pseudogene TRBV3-2) with TRBJ1-5; no definite D call. Deletions cut 1 base from V and 5 bases from J, with 9 bases between. There are 14 residues in the CDR3. Germline V gene lookup returns CDR1 LGHDT and CDR2 YNNKEL (reference sequence).

The CDR3 loop is CASTEQGNTDTQYF. The CDR3 nucleotides are TGCGCCAGCACCGAGCAGGGGAACACAGATACGCAGTATTTT. This chain joins TRBV4-1 and TRBJ2-3; D perhaps matches TRBD1 (6 bases). Germline values: CDR1 MGHRA, CDR2 YSYEKL. V was clipped by 7 bases and J by 2 bases, with 13 bases between them. This CDR3 comprises 14 residues.

The gene calls are TRBV5-1 and TRBJ2-3, with TRBD2 matching 8 bases. The CDR3 runs 18 residues. Germline-derived CDR1 and CDR2 are SGHRS and YFSETQ. Unmatched junction bases numbered 14, after V lost 4 bases and J lost 1 base. This CDR3 reads CASSRAGGISLGTDTQYF. CDR3 nucleotides: TGCGCCAGCAGCCGTGCGGGGGGCATTTCGCTCGGCACAGATACGCAGTATTTT.

This chain uses TRBV3-1 (or the pseudogene TRBV3-2) with TRBJ1-2, with D perhaps TRBD1 (6 bases). From germline, CDR1 is LGHDT and CDR2 YNNKEL (reference sequence). The CDR3 extends over 15 amino acids. V was shortened by 0 bases and J by 8 bases, with 16 bases between the two germline ends. The CDR3 DNA reads TGTGCCAGCAGCCAAGACAGCGGGGGGCGCGGCGGCTACACCTTC. Translated: CASSQDSGGRGGYTF.

This clone has a handful of counts. The J gene is TRBJ1-2, the V gene TRBV10-3, with D perhaps TRBD1 (5 bases). The CDR3 totals 14 residues. Trimming took off 0 bases at V and 5 bases at J, with 10 bases between the two ends. The germline CDR1 and CDR2 sequences are ENHRY and SYGVKD. CDR3 protein: CAISESTVRYGYTF. DNA for the CDR3: TGTGCCATCAGTGAGTCGACAGTGAGATATGGCTACACCTTC.

This clone was counted a single time. The chain couples TRBV30 to TRBJ2-7; the D gene is possibly TRBD2 (6 bases). CDR3 size: 14 residues. Germline assignment: CDR1 GTSNPN and CDR2 SVGIG (reference sequence). The germline V and J ends were trimmed by 4 bases and 1 base, with 14 bases remaining between them. Here the CDR3 DNA reads TGTGCCTGGAACTCCGGGACTGTTTCCTACGAGCAGTACTTC. This encodes CAWNSGTVSYEQYF. The whole variable domain, filled in from reference TRBV30 and TRBJ2-7, reads SQTIHQWPATLVQPVGSPLSLECTVEGTSNPNLYWYRQAAGRGLQLLFYSVGIGQISSEVPQNLSASRPQDRQFILSSKKLLLSDSGFYLCAWNSGTVSYEQYFGPGTRLTVT.

The rearrangement links TRBV7-3 to TRBJ1-2; no definite D call. The CDR3 spans 15 residues. Germline V gene lookup returns CDR1 SGHTA and CDR2 FQGTGA. Trimming took off 4 bases at V and 7 bases at J, with 19 bases between the two ends. The CDR3 spells CASSSRPRDMSGYTF. The DNA of the CDR3 is TGTGCCAGCAGCTCGCGTCCCCGGGATATGAGTGGCTACACCTTC.

The genes are TRBV4-1 and TRBJ1-2, with 8 bases aligning to TRBD1. The germline gives CDR1 MGHRA, CDR2 YSYEKL. CDR3 size: 14 residues. J gave up 6 bases and V 5 bases, and 8 bases lay outside the gene matches. CDR3 DNA: TGCGCCAGCAGCGCCAGGGGGCTCCACGATGGCTACACCTTC. Residues: CASSARGLHDGYTF.

The chain carries TRBV7-8 and TRBJ1-5; tentatively, D is TRBD1 (6 bases). Germline CDR1 is SGHVS and CDR2 is FQNEAQ. Trimming removed 5 bases at V and 3 bases at J, with 14 bases between. This CDR3 has 15 amino acids. CDR3 DNA: TGTGCCAGCAGCCGAAGGACAGCCAACAATCAGCCCCAGCATTTT. Translating it yields CASSRRTANNQPQHF.

The genes are TRBV28 and TRBJ1-2, with D perhaps TRBD1 (5 bases). The germline gives CDR1 MDHEN, CDR2 SYDVKM. Trimming removed 3 bases from V and 8 bases from J, with 10 bases in between. The CDR3 length is 12 residues. CDR3 loop: CASSLGGSGYTF. CDR3 nucleotides: TGTGCCAGCAGTTTGGGGGGTAGCGGCTACACCTTC.

This chain links TRBV5-5 with TRBJ1-4; D might be TRBD1 (6 bases). The CDR3 has 15 amino acids. Trimming pared 2 bases from V and 2 bases from J, leaving 10 bases between. Germline CDR1 and CDR2: SGHKS and YYEKEE (reference sequence). CDR3 protein: CASSFTGQTNEKLFF. CDR3 sequence (DNA): TGTGCCAGCAGCTTTACAGGGCAGACTAATGAAAAACTGTTTTTT.

The table lists this clone with a few counts. At the DNA level, this CDR3 is encoded by other sequences in the same sample as well. The V and J genes are TRBV30 and TRBJ1-1; unclear D gene. The length of the CDR3 is 12 residues. The germline V gene encodes CDR1 GTSNPN and CDR2 SVGIG (reference sequence). Trimming took off 2 bases at V and 1 base at J, with 5 bases between the two ends. CDR3 sequence (DNA): TGTGCCTGGAGTCGGGAGAACACTGAAGCTTTCTTT. This sequence encodes CAWSRENTEAFF.

The genes are TRBV18 and TRBJ2-1, with a tentative D call TRBD2 (5 bases). Germline values: CDR1 KGHSH, CDR2 LQKENI. Trimming removed 3 bases at V and 8 bases at J, with 11 bases between. The CDR3 totals 13 residues. CDR3 nucleotide sequence: TGTGCCAGCTCACCTCCCATGAGGGATGAGCAGTTCTTC. It codes for CASSPPMRDEQFF.

As regards this clone: At one end, the junction sequence differs from germline, possibly due to a read error. This rearrangement joins TRBV7-9 to TRBJ2-7; 9 bases fit TRBD1. There are 15 residues in the CDR3. The germline V gene encodes CDR1 SEHNR and CDR2 FQNEAQ (reference sequence). CDR3 residues: CVSSHGRDRAYEQYF. The CDR3 coding sequence is TGTGTCAGCAGCCACGGCCGGGACAGGGCCTACGAGCAGTACTTC.

This clone was recorded only once. The chain carries TRBV27 and TRBJ2-1; possibly TRBD1 for D (5 bases). V gave up 6 bases and J gave up 4 bases, with 10 bases separating them. The CDR3 is made up of 13 amino acids. Germline lookup yields CDR1 MNHEY and CDR2 SMNVEV (reference sequence). CDR3 loop: CASRLNRYNEQFF. The CDR3 region has the DNA TGTGCCAGCAGATTAAACAGGTACAATGAGCAGTTCTTC.

This chain links TRBV21-1 with TRBJ2-7; the table assigns TRBD1, which was not confirmed against the DNA. TRBV21-1 is described as a pseudogene. The CDR3 has 14 amino acids. The CDR3 nucleotides read TGTGCCAGCAGGATTGGACAGGTCTCCTACGAGCAGTACTTC. This translates into CASRIGQVSYEQYF.

This chain uses TRBV5-1 with TRBJ1-2, with D possibly TRBD1 on 6 matching bases. Germline lookup yields CDR1 SGHRS and CDR2 YFSETQ. CDR3 size: 16 residues. V was trimmed by 0 bases and J by 4 bases, leaving 16 bases between them. The chain's CDR3 is CASSLEVGGAIYGYTF. As DNA, the CDR3 is TGCGCCAGCAGCTTGGAGGTAGGGGGAGCGATCTATGGCTACACCTTC.

The chain joins TRBV7-9 to TRBJ2-2; 7 bases match TRBD1. Per germline, CDR1 SEHNR and CDR2 FQNEAQ (reference sequence). The CDR3 covers 15 residues. Trimming at V came to 6 bases and at J to 6 bases, leaving 10 bases not matched to a gene. The CDR3 DNA sequence: TGTGCCAGCAGTCCTACAGGGGTCGGTGCCGGGGAGCTGTTTTTT. Translated: CASSPTGVGAGELFF.

J is TRBJ2-7 and V is TRBV3-1 (or the pseudogene TRBV3-2), with D possibly TRBD2 on 6 matching bases. Germline-derived CDR1 and CDR2 are LGHDT and YNNKEL (reference sequence). Trimming pared 1 base from V and 6 bases from J, leaving 7 bases between. The CDR3 spans 12 residues. The CDR3 protein is CASSQAAGEQYF. CDR3 DNA sequence: TGTGCCAGCAGCCAAGCAGCGGGCGAGCAGTACTTC.

The rearrangement uses TRBV6-4 and TRBJ2-2; weak D call: TRBD2 (6 bases). Per germline, CDR1 MRHNA and CDR2 SNTAGT. Deletions cut 0 bases from V and 6 bases from J, with 8 bases between. The CDR3 has 14 residues. The CDR3 coding sequence is TGTGCCAGCAGTGACTCCGGGGGAGCCGGGGAGCTGTTTTTT. Its protein product is CASSDSGGAGELFF.

The table lists this clone with a few counts. The CDR3 bases are TGTGCCAGCAGTTCACAGGGGTTTTCTGAAGCTTTCTTT. Its translation: CASSSQGFSEAFF. V usage is TRBV11-2 and J usage is TRBJ1-1, with 7 bases that match TRBD1. The CDR3 has 13 residues. V lost 6 bases, J lost 6 bases, and 7 bases stayed unmatched. Germline-derived CDR1 and CDR2 are SGHAT and FQNNGV.

Remarks on this clone: Other DNA sequences in the sample encode the same CDR3. The V and J genes are TRBV9 and TRBJ2-2; 10 nucleotides agree with TRBD1. The length of the CDR3 is 16 residues. Germline V CDR1 and CDR2: SGDLS, YYNGEE. V gave up 3 bases and J gave up 5 bases; unmatched junction bases: 7. The CDR3 sequence is CASSATGGEGTGELFF. CDR3 nucleotide sequence: TGTGCCAGCAGCGCGACAGGGGGCGAGGGTACCGGGGAGCTGTTTTTT.

V is TRBV4-1 and J is TRBJ2-1; no firm D call. The V gene lost 0 bases and the J gene lost 4 bases, with 22 bases spanning the gap. CDR3 size: 19 residues. Germline CDR1 is MGHRA and CDR2 is YSYEKL. Here the CDR3 DNA reads TGCGCCAGCAGCCAAGATTTCGCCCCTAGTGTTGGTGAATACAATGAGCAGTTCTTC. Its protein product is CASSQDFAPSVGEYNEQFF.

The chain recombines TRBV28 with TRBJ2-1, with 7 bases lining up with TRBD1. J gave up 8 bases and V 7 bases, and 14 bases lay outside the gene matches. From germline, CDR1 is MDHEN and CDR2 SYDVKM. The CDR3 is 15 amino acids. CDR3 in DNA: TGTGCCAGCACCCGACGGACAGGAACTTCATATGAGCAGTTCTTC. Translation gives CASTRRTGTSYEQFF.

The chain uses TRBV5-1 and TRBJ1-4; D uncertain. The CDR3 runs 16 residues. Trimming removed 4 bases at V and 10 bases at J, with 23 bases between. Germline V CDR1 and CDR2: SGHRS, YFSETQ. CDR3: CASSPSTVILIGKLFF. The CDR3 coding sequence is TGCGCCAGCAGCCCCAGTACCGTGATTCTGATTGGAAAACTGTTTTTT.

This chain connects TRBV11-3 to TRBJ2-2; TRBD1 matches 9 bases. Germline V lookup: CDR1 SGHNT, CDR2 YENEEA. The trim removed 2 bases at V and 6 bases at J, leaving 4 bases unmatched. The CDR3 runs 15 residues. The CDR3 loop is CASSLRTGVAGELFF. The CDR3 DNA sequence: TGTGCCAGCAGCTTACGGACAGGGGTGGCCGGGGAGCTGTTTTTT. The full variable domain, in which reference TRBV11-3 and TRBJ2-2 provide the parts outside the CDR3, is EAGVVQSPRYKIIEKKQPVAFWCNPISGHNTLYWYLQNLGQGPELLIRYENEEAVDDSQLPKDRFSAERLKGVDSTLKIQPAELGDSAVYLCASSLRTGVAGELFFGEGSRLTVL.

The genes are TRBV5-1 and TRBJ1-1; D perhaps matches TRBD1 (5 bases). The CDR3 runs to 14 residues. V was pared by 4 bases and J by 1 base, with 11 bases between. From germline, CDR1 is SGHRS and CDR2 YFSETQ. CDR3 bases: TGCGCCAGCAGCCCGGGACTCAGGAACACTGAAGCTTTCTTT. Translated: CASSPGLRNTEAFF. Full variable domain (remainder filled in from reference TRBV5-1 and TRBJ1-1): KAGVTQTPRYLIKTRGQQVTLSCSPISGHRSVSWYQQTPGQGLQFLFEYFSETQRNKGNFPGRFSGRQFSNSRSEMNVSTLELGDSALYLCASSPGLRNTEAFFGQGTRLTVV.